These 2 T cell receptor beta chains originate from one sample sequenced in a study of identical twins. TCRdb re-derived calls from the 5' RACE reads in MiXCR, one entry per CDR3 protein. The profile shows about 150,000 distinct CDR3 sequences, around 3.5% of them singletons. What was sequenced was memory T cells sorted from blood. The receptor source for this set is a man younger than 35 in good health.

In its sample, this clonotype is medium-sized. The chain is built from TRBV5-5 and TRBJ2-7, with a tentative D call TRBD2 (6 bases). The V end lost 0 bases, the J end lost 1 base, and 8 bases lay between the germline ends. This CDR3 is built from 14 residues. Germline V gives CDR1 SGHKS, CDR2 YYEKEE (reference sequence). The CDR3, as DNA: TGTGCCAGCAGCTTGGGGGACTCGTCCTACGAGCAGTACTTC. Translation gives CASSLGDSSYEQYF.

This clonotype was detected ten times or more. The chain joins TRBV29-1 to TRBJ1-2, with D possibly being TRBD1 (5 bases). Between the trimmed V and J ends, which lost 3 bases and 6 bases, there was a span of 23 bases. The CDR3 runs to 16 residues. Germline loops: CDR1 SQVTM, CDR2 ANQGSEA. The CDR3 region is CSVDGALRILSNGYTF. CDR3 in DNA: TGCAGCGTTGACGGGGCGTTGAGGATCTTGTCTAATGGCTACACCTTC.